Listed below are T cell receptor beta chains from one sample, sequenced in a study of T-cell reconstitution after alpha-beta-depleted transplantation in children. TCRdb re-called the PCR reads through MiXCR, storing one row per CDR3 protein. The sample lists a few hundred thousand distinct CDR3 sequences, roughly a quarter occurring once. The sample was PBMCs, taken before TCRalphabeta/CD19-depleted stem cell transplant. These receptors were taken from a boy less than two years old with Wiskott-Aldrich syndrome, due to receive a stem cell transplant. Both conserved end residues are part of each CDR3. The order of the fields is clone size, J gene, V gene, D gene, CDR3 DNA, CDR3 protein. D genes are given only for firm matches. Not every row has a clone size; where given, it reads once, few, many or a size class.

few,TRBJ2-7,TRBV7-2,NA,TGTGCCAGCAGCCTCCTAGCGAGCTATCAGTACTTC,CASSLLASYQYF
NA,TRBJ2-5,TRBV20-1,NA,TGCAGTGCCCCGACCTGGCTACCTAAAGAGACCCAGTACTTC,CSAPTWLPKETQYF
few,TRBJ1-4,TRBV6-5,NA,TGTGCCAGCAGTTACTCCGCAGGGTTAACTAATGAAAAACTGTTTTTT,CASSYSAGLTNEKLFF
few,TRBJ2-2,TRBV27,NA,TGTGCCAGCAGTTTATCTCCAGGGGTCACCGGGGAGCTGTTTTTT,CASSLSPGVTGELFF
NA,TRBJ2-1,TRBV29-1,TRBD2,TGCAGCGCGGGACTAGCGGGACCTTTAGTGGGGAATGAGCAGTTCTTC,CSAGLAGPLVGNEQFF
NA,TRBJ2-2,TRBV6-5,TRBD1,TGTGCCAGCAGTTACCCCGGAGGGACAGGGGGCGCAAACAGGGAGCTGTTTTTT,CASSYPGGTGGANRELFF
NA,TRBJ2-1,TRBV24-1,TRBD2,TGTGCCACCAGTCTCAGCGGGAGTAGATCTGAGCAGTTCTTC,CATSLSGSRSEQFF
few,TRBJ2-1,TRBV29-1,TRBD2,TGCAGCGTCGGACTAGCTGAAAGCTCCTACAATGAGCAGTTCTTC,CSVGLAESSYNEQFF
few,TRBJ2-3,TRBV27,NA,TGTGCCAGCAGTTTTTTTGGCGGGGTGGGCACAGATACGCAGTATTTT,CASSFFGGVGTDTQYF
few,TRBJ1-2,TRBV3-1,NA,TGTGCCAGCAGCCAATGGGGGCTCAACTATGGCTACACCTTC,CASSQWGLNYGYTF
NA,TRBJ2-5,TRBV5-1,NA,TGCGCCAGCAGCCCGGGACTTGATAAAGAGACCCAGTACTTC,CASSPGLDKETQYF
NA,TRBJ2-5,TRBV10-3,NA,TGTGCCATCAGTGTCTATCAAGAGGAGACCCAGTACTTC,CAISVYQEETQYF
once,TRBJ2-3,TRBV2,NA,TGTGCCAGCAGTAGACAGCTTCCAGAGTCAGATACGCAGTATTTT,CASSRQLPESDTQYF
NA,TRBJ2-7,TRBV12-3/TRBV12-4,TRBD2,TGTGCCAGCAGTTTACCCAGACTAGCGACCATCTCCGAGCAGTACTTC,CASSLPRLATISEQYF
NA,TRBJ1-1,TRBV5-1,NA,TGCGCCAGCACCCGGGGGAGGGACACTGAAGCTTTCTTT,CASTRGRDTEAFF
NA,TRBJ1-1,TRBV6-1,TRBD1,TGTGCCAGCAGTCCACTCACAGGGGGACGTGAAGCTTTCTTT,CASSPLTGGREAFF
NA,TRBJ2-3,TRBV6-1,NA,TGTGCCAGCGTCGGGAGCTCCGCAGATACGCAGTATTTT,CASVGSSADTQYF
many,TRBJ2-2,TRBV5-1,TRBD2,TGCGCCAGCAGCTTGGGACTAGCGGGAGCCGGGGAGCTGTTTTTT,CASSLGLAGAGELFF
NA,TRBJ1-5,TRBV19,NA,TGTGCCAGTAGTATCCGGGACAAGGATCAGCCCCAGCATTTT,CASSIRDKDQPQHF
NA,TRBJ2-1,TRBV2,NA,TGTGCCAGCAGAATCGACAGCGACTTATACAATGAGCAGTTCTTC,CASRIDSDLYNEQFF
few,TRBJ1-2,TRBV4-1,NA,TGCGCCAGCAGCCAACAAGTGTCGGCTAACTATGGCTACACCTTC,CASSQQVSANYGYTF
few,TRBJ1-2,TRBV7-2,NA,TGTGCCAGCAGCACACGCAGGCACAGCTCATCTAACTATGGCTACACCTTC,CASSTRRHSSSNYGYTF
NA,TRBJ2-7,TRBV18,NA,TGTGCCAGCTCACCTAGCCAGGGGCTATTCGAGCAGTACTTC,CASSPSQGLFEQYF
NA,TRBJ2-1,TRBV20-1,NA,TGCAGTGCTACCCAGGGGGGGCCTTATGAGCAGTTCTTC,CSATQGGPYEQFF
few,TRBJ1-2,TRBV4-1,TRBD1,TGCGCCAGCAGCCAAGAAGGGGCAGGGGGCAACTATGGCTACACCTTC,CASSQEGAGGNYGYTF
NA,TRBJ1-2,TRBV7-2,NA,TGTGCCAGCAGCTCCGCTTCGCCTTGGACAGCCGGCTACACCTTC,CASSSASPWTAGYTF
few,TRBJ1-4,TRBV25-1,NA,TGTGCCAGCAGTGACCCGGGACACCCGGAGGAAAAACTGTTTTTT,CASSDPGHPEEKLFF
NA,TRBJ2-1,TRBV29-1,NA,TGCAGCGTTCAGGGTATTAATGAGCAGTTCTTC,CSVQGINEQFF
few,TRBJ2-7,TRBV27,NA,TGTGCCAGCAGTTCACGGGAGAGGGCCTACGAGCAGTACTTC,CASSSRERAYEQYF
NA,TRBJ1-3,TRBV20-1,TRBD1,TGCAGTGCTAGAGATCCAGGACAGGGGGGTAGCGGAAACACCATATATTTT,CSARDPGQGGSGNTIYF
NA,TRBJ2-7,TRBV5-1,TRBD2,TGCGCCAGCGGGGCGGGACTACTCCCCTACGAGCAGTACTTC,CASGAGLLPYEQYF
few,TRBJ1-1,TRBV27,NA,TGTGCCAGCAGTTTATCATCCAGGGCCCCGAACACTGAAGCTTTCTTT,CASSLSSRAPNTEAFF
few,TRBJ2-7,TRBV24-1,TRBD1,TGTGCCACCAGTGACAGAAACAGGGGGCTCTACGAGCAGTACTTC,CATSDRNRGLYEQYF
NA,TRBJ2-3,TRBV5-1,TRBD2,TGCGCCAGCAGCAGACTAGCGGGAGGGCCGACAAATACGCAGTATTTT,CASSRLAGGPTNTQYF
NA,TRBJ1-5,TRBV7-2,NA,TGTGCCAGCAGCTTAGCTACGGGGTGGCCCCAGCATTTT,CASSLATGWPQHF
few,TRBJ2-7,TRBV28,TRBD2,TGTGCCAGCAGTTCTCTAGGGACTAGCGATCTCTACGAGCAGTACTTC,CASSSLGTSDLYEQYF
NA,TRBJ2-1,TRBV29-1,NA,TGCAGCGTTGAGGGACCGAAAGAAAATGAGCAGTTCTTC,CSVEGPKENEQFF
NA,TRBJ2-1,TRBV6-2/TRBV6-3,TRBD2,TGTGCCAGCAGTTACTCTGTGACTAGCGTTGGTGAGCAGTTCTTC,CASSYSVTSVGEQFF